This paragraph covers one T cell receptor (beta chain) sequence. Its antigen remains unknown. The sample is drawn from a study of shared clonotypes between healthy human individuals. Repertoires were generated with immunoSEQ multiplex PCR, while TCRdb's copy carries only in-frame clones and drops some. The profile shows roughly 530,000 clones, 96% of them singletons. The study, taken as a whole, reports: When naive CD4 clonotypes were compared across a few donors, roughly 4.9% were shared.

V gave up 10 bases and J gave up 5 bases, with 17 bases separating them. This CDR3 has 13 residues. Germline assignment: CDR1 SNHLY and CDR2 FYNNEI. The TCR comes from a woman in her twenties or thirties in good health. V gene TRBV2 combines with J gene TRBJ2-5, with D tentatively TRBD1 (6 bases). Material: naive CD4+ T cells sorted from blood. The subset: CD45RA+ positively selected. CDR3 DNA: TGTGCCACCTCTACAGGGCTCCTCGAGACCCAGTACTTC. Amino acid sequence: CATSTGLLETQYF.